This is a list of T cell receptor beta chains from one sample in a study of T cell responses to AZD1222 COVID-19 vaccine. Method: immunoSEQ multiplex PCR; TCRdb's copy keeps in-frame clones and lacks some. The sample yields more than 140,000 clones, 88% seen once. This specimen consisted of peripheral blood, obtained on day 0 of MenACWY control vaccination. The receptor source for this set is an adult in good health. CDR3s leave out the opening cysteine and the closing phenylalanine or tryptophan. D genes are given only for firm matches.

D gene: TRBD1; V gene: TRBV5-1; J gene: TRBJ1-3; CDR3 protein: ASSSGTGVGNTIY
D gene: .; V gene: TRBV11-3; J gene: TRBJ2-2; CDR3 protein: ASSLLKGPGNTGELF
D gene: TRBD1; V gene: TRBV4-3; J gene: TRBJ2-1; CDR3 protein: ASSQDRTGVF
D gene: .; V gene: TRBV7-8; J gene: TRBJ1-1; CDR3 protein: ASSFMGGEMNTEAF
D gene: TRBD2; V gene: TRBV5-4; J gene: TRBJ2-1; CDR3 protein: ASSRTSGRARNEQF
D gene: .; V gene: TRBV9; J gene: TRBJ1-3; CDR3 protein: ASSVDSGGNTIY
D gene: .; V gene: TRBV25-1; J gene: TRBJ1-2; CDR3 protein: ASSEGPGRYT
D gene: TRBD1; V gene: TRBV7-7; J gene: TRBJ2-1; CDR3 protein: ASSLGAGTGIREQF
D gene: .; V gene: TRBV6-5; J gene: TRBJ2-3; CDR3 protein: ASSYSRDLGDTQY
D gene: .; V gene: TRBV6-5; J gene: TRBJ1-1; CDR3 protein: ASSYRGGAF
D gene: TRBD2; V gene: TRBV5-6; J gene: TRBJ2-1; CDR3 protein: ASSTVAGGGYNEQF
D gene: .; V gene: TRBV3-1/TRBV3-2; J gene: TRBJ1-3; CDR3 protein: ASSQERGFAGNTIY
D gene: .; V gene: TRBV19; J gene: TRBJ1-1; CDR3 protein: ASSIEARAF
D gene: TRBD1; V gene: TRBV15; J gene: TRBJ1-1; CDR3 protein: ATTHRGLGTEAF
D gene: .; V gene: TRBV4-3; J gene: TRBJ2-2; CDR3 protein: ASSQDRDRNTGELF
D gene: TRBD2; V gene: TRBV28; J gene: TRBJ2-3; CDR3 protein: ASSRAGPSTDTQY
D gene: .; V gene: TRBV30; J gene: TRBJ1-1; CDR3 protein: AWRPTVNTEAF
D gene: TRBD1; V gene: TRBV5-1; J gene: TRBJ2-1; CDR3 protein: ASSHQGQGGYNEQF
D gene: .; V gene: TRBV4-3; J gene: TRBJ1-2; CDR3 protein: ASSPSGQGYT
D gene: .; V gene: TRBV28; J gene: TRBJ1-2; CDR3 protein: ASSLYVRGGYT
D gene: .; V gene: TRBV5-1; J gene: TRBJ2-2; CDR3 protein: ASSLDAWNTGELF
D gene: TRBD1; V gene: TRBV4-3; J gene: TRBJ1-6; CDR3 protein: ASSHRGGDRGNSPLH